This T cell receptor (beta chain) was captured in a study of PD-L1 blockade in urothelial cancer. Study-level information: Twenty-five of the 29 patients were men with bladder-origin urothelial cancer. Analyses were performed on blood at 3 weeks after treatment start (the second dose) and at 6 weeks.

This clone is a singleton in its sample. Time point in this sample: pretreatment peripheral blood. The CDR3 has 15 amino acids. The V and J ends lost 3 bases and 2 bases respectively, with 13 bases between them. The germline gives CDR1 LNHDA, CDR2 SQIVND (reference sequence). TCRdb keeps only in-frame clones here, not all; method: immunoSEQ multiplex PCR. The sample lists about 33,000 clones; 75% to 90% were seen once. The starting material was PBMCs, obtained around atezolizumab (anti-PD-L1) treatment. This receptor was identified in a man between 60 and 70 years old with urothelial cancer. J is TRBJ1-1 and V is TRBV19; D may be TRBD1 (6 bases). The CDR3 protein is CASSIWGQVNTEAFF. Here the CDR3 DNA reads TGTGCCAGTAGTATCTGGGGGCAGGTAAACACTGAAGCTTTCTTT.